Sequencing of this T cell receptor beta chain was carried out in a study of T cell responses to AZD1222 COVID-19 vaccine. The table came from immunoSEQ multiplex PCR; TCRdb's copy has only in-frame clones and leaves some out. The table has 98,000 or so clones, 86% seen once; the top ten hold 3.3%. V lost 2 bases and J lost 1, with 8 bases in between. The CDR3 has 14 amino acids. Looked up from germline, CDR1 is SGHRS and CDR2 is YFSETQ. This receptor was identified in an adult who received the MenACWY meningococcal vaccine as a control. V is TRBV5-1 and J is TRBJ2-3; no clear D. The sequencing here drew on peripheral blood, taken 28 days after the second dose of the MenACWY control vaccine. The CDR3 sequence: CASSFATGTDTQYF. As DNA, the CDR3 is TGCGCCAGCAGCTTTGCGACTGGCACAGATACGCAGTATTTT.